The present T cell receptor (beta chain) was sequenced within a study of technical replicates of blood from a few donors. V was cut by 10 bases and J by 3 bases, with 15 bases left in between. The CDR3 loop spans 13 amino acids. Germline assignment: CDR1 ENHRY and CDR2 SYGVKD. TCRdb's copy holds only in-frame clones and misses some; the assay was immunoSEQ multiplex PCR. Of about 76,000 clones listed, around nine tenths are singletons. The sample consisted of T cells isolated from PBMCs. This chain links TRBV10-3 with TRBJ1-2; TRBD1 is a possible D gene (5 bases). The sequence was obtained from a human donor in good health. The CDR3: CATGRGRDYGYTF. Written as DNA, the CDR3 is TGTGCCACAGGGAGGGGCAGGGACTATGGCTACACCTTC.